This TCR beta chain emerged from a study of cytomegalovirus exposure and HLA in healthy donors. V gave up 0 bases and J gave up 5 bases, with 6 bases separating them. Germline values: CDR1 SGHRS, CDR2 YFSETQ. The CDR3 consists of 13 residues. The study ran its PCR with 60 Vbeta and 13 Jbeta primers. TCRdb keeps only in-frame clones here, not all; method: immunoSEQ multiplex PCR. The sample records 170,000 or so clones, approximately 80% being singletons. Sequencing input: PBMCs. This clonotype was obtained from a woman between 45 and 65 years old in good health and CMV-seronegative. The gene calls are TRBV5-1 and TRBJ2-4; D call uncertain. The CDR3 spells CASSLEPENIQYF. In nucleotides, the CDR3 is TGCGCCAGCAGCTTGGAACCAGAAAACATTCAGTACTTC.